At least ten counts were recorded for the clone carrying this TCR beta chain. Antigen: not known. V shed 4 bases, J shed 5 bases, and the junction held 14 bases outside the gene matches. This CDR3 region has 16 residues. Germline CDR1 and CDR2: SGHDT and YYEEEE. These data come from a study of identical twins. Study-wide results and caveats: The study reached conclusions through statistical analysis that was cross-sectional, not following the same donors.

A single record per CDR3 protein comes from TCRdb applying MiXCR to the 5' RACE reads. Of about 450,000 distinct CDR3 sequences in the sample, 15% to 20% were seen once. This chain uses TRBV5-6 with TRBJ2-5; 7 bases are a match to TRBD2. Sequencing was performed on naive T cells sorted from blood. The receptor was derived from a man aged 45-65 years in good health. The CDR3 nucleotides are TGTGCCAGCAGCCCCGGGGAGCGGGGACTTCTCGAGACCCAGTACTTC. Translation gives CASSPGERGLLETQYF.